A selection of T cell receptor beta chains follows, all from one sample in a study of OX40 agonist ivuxolimab in advanced cancers. Sequencing was performed with immunoSEQ multiplex PCR; in TCRdb, only in-frame clones are kept and a portion is missing. The sample holds about 7,000 clones, roughly three quarters seen once. The sequencing used CD4+ or CD8+ T cells sorted from blood, collected in a trial of the OX40 agonist ivuxolimab. The receptors derive from an adult with an advanced solid tumor such as melanoma, head and neck, liver or kidney cancer. The CDR3 runs from the conserved cysteine through the conserved F or W. The D gene is left open where the match is weak. The size of a clone is reported for some rows only, either as once, few or many, or as a class for expanded clones.

DNA: TGTGCCAGCAGTTACCCTGGTGGGGTTGAAGCTTTCTTT
CDR3: CASSYPGGVEAFF
D: -
size: once
J: TRBJ1-1
V: TRBV6-6
length: 13

DNA: TGTGCCAGCAGCCCACGGGGGGGGGCGAACACCGGGGAGCTGTTTTTT
CDR3: CASSPRGGANTGELFF
D: TRBD2
size: -
J: TRBJ2-2
V: TRBV7-9
length: 16

DNA: TGCAGCGTTGAGGGAGGGGGGCGTACCGGGGAGCTGTTTTTT
CDR3: CSVEGGGRTGELFF
D: -
size: -
J: TRBJ2-2
V: TRBV29-1
length: 14

DNA: TGTGCCAGCAGCCGATCATCTTTCGACGAGCAGTACTTC
CDR3: CASSRSSFDEQYF
D: -
size: once
J: TRBJ2-7
V: TRBV5-6
length: 13

DNA: TGTGCCAGCAGCCGGGGGTACGAGCAGTACTTC
CDR3: CASSRGYEQYF
D: -
size: -
J: TRBJ2-7
V: TRBV28
length: 11

DNA: TGTGCCAGCAGACCTGGGACAGCGAACACTGAAGCTTTCTTT
CDR3: CASRPGTANTEAFF
D: TRBD1
size: -
J: TRBJ1-1
V: TRBV6-1
length: 14

DNA: TGTGCCAGCAGTTCGAGAAACAATGAGCAGTTCTTC
CDR3: CASSSRNNEQFF
D: -
size: once
J: TRBJ2-1
V: TRBV27
length: 12

DNA: TGTGCCTGGACCCCAGTGGGGGAGGGCCTTTACAATGAGCAGTTCTTC
CDR3: CAWTPVGEGLYNEQFF
D: TRBD2
size: hyperexpanded
J: TRBJ2-1
V: TRBV30
length: 16

DNA: TGTGCCAGCAAAGGGGGCGGGATCCTCGAAGAGCAGTACTTC
CDR3: CASKGGGILEEQYF
D: -
size: -
J: TRBJ2-7
V: TRBV6-5
length: 14

DNA: TGCGCCAGCAGCTTGGGCGGAAGCAATACGCAGTATTTT
CDR3: CASSLGGSNTQYF
D: -
size: once
J: TRBJ2-3
V: TRBV5-1
length: 13